Only one count was recorded for the clone carrying this TCR beta chain. The antigen remains unidentified. The source of the sample is a study of cytomegalovirus exposure and HLA in healthy donors. General study points: A later analysis by the authors found several of the most significant clusters apparently linked to common viral pathogens. Productive status was seen about 87% or about 30% of the time for most TCR beta V segments in an earlier analysis.

PCR was performed using 60 Vbeta and 13 Jbeta primers. Produced via immunoSEQ multiplex PCR; TCRdb's table is partial and in-frame only. The table records some 190,000 clones, about four fifths of them present only once. Germline CDR1 reads SGHRS; CDR2 reads YFSETQ. The CDR3 covers 17 residues. Trimming took off 1 base at V and 1 base at J, with 15 bases between the two ends. Each donor was healthy, and each was a bone marrow donor. The sequencing input was PBMCs. The chain carries TRBV5-1 and TRBJ2-1; D is perhaps TRBD1 (6 bases). The receptor comes from a woman aged 30 to 39 in good health and CMV-seronegative. CDR3 in DNA: TGCGCCAGCAGCTTGTTAGGTCCAGGGACATCCTACAATGAGCAGTTCTTC. It specifies CASSLLGPGTSYNEQFF.